The sequence of this TCR beta chain was determined in a study of PD-1 blockade in classical Hodgkin lymphoma. Points on this clone: The antigen remains unidentified.

The time point here: cycle 4 day 1 (C4D1), after five to seven weeks of nivolumab. Each patient relapsed following autologous stem cell transplantation, and prior brentuximab vedotin exposure differed. Negative selection with magnetic separation was used to purify CD4+ T cells from thawed PBMCs. Germline V gene lookup returns CDR1 MNHEY and CDR2 SVGAGI. The CDR3 extends over 12 amino acids. The V end was cut by 5 bases, the J end by 7 bases, with 8 bases between. General study points: Possibly reflecting disease activity or prior therapy, repertoire differences have causes that remain undefined. Newly diagnosed patients reportedly had lower baseline TCR diversity than healthy donors.

Repertoires were generated with immunoSEQ multiplex PCR, while TCRdb's copy carries only in-frame clones and drops some. Of roughly 32,000 clones in the sample, 80% to 95% are singletons; the top ten hold approximately 0.3%. The sequenced sample was CD4+ T cells from blood, obtained before the fourth cycle of nivolumab. The clonotype comes from a human donor with classical Hodgkin lymphoma. J is TRBJ2-2 and V is TRBV6-5; D gene ambiguous. The CDR3 DNA reads as TGTGCCAGCAGTCGTAAAAGCGGGGAGCTGTTTTTT. It specifies CASSRKSGELFF.